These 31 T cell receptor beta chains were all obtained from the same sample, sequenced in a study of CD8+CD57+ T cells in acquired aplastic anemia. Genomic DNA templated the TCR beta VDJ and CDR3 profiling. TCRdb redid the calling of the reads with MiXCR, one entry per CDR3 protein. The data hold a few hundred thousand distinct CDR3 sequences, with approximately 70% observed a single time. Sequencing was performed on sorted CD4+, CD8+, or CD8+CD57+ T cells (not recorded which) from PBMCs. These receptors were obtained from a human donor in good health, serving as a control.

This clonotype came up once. DNA of the CDR3: TGTGCCAGCAGCCAACAGGACAGGCACGACGAGCAGTACTTC. It codes for CASSQQDRHDEQYF. V usage is TRBV3-1 and J usage is TRBJ2-7, with TRBD1 identical over 7 bases. The CDR3 is 14 residues long. Germline CDR1 LGHDT, CDR2 YNNKEL (reference sequence). V dropped 2 bases and J dropped 5; count of bases not matched to a gene: 6.

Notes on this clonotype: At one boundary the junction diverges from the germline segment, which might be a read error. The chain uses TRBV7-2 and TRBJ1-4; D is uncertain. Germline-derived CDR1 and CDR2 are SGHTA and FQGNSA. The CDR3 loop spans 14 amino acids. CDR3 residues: CASSTGGWANYGFF. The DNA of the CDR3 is TGTGCCAGCAGTACTGGTGGCTGGGCCAACTATGGCTTCTTT.

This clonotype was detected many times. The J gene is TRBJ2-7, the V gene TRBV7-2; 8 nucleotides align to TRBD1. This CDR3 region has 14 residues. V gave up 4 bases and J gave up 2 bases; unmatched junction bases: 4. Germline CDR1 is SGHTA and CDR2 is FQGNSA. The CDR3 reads CASSWDRKTYEQYF. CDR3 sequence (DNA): TGTGCCAGCAGCTGGGACAGGAAGACCTACGAGCAGTACTTC.

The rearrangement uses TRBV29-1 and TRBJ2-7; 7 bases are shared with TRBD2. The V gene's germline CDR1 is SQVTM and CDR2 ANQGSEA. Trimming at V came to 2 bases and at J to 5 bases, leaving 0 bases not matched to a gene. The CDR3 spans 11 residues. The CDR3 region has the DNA TGCAGCGTTGAAACTAGCGACGAGCAGTACTTC. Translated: CSVETSDEQYF.

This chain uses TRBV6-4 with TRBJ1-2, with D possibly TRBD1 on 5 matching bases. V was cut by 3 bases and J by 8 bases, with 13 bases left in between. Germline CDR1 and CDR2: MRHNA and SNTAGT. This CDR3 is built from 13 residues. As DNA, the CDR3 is TGTGCCAGCAGTGAGGGGGGGAGTCGGGGCTACACCTTC. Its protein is CASSEGGSRGYTF.

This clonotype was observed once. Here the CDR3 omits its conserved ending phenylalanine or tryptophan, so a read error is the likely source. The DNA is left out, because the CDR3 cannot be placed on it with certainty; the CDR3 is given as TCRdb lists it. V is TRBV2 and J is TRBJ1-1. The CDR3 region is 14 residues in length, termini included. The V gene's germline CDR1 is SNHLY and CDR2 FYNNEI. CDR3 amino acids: CASSHQGTNTEAFG.

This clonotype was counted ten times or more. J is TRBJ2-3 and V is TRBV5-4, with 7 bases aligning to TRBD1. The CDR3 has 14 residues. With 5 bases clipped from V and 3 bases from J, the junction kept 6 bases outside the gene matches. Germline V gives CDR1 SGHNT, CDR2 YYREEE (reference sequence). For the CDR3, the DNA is TGTGCCAGCAGGGAGAGGACAGGTACAGATACGCAGTATTTT. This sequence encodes CASRERTGTDTQYF.

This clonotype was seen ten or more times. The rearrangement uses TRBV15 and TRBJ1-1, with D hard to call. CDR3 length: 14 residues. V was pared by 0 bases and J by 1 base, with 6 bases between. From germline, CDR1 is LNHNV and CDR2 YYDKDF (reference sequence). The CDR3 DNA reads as TGTGCCACCAGCAGAGATCGGACGAACACTGAAGCTTTCTTT. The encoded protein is CATSRDRTNTEAFF.

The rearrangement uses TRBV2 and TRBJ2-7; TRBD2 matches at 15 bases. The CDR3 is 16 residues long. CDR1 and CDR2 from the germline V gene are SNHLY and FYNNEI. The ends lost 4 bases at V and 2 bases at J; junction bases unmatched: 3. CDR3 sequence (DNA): TGTGCCAGCAGTGCGGGACTAGCGGGGGGACCCTACGAGCAGTACTTC. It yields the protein CASSAGLAGGPYEQYF.

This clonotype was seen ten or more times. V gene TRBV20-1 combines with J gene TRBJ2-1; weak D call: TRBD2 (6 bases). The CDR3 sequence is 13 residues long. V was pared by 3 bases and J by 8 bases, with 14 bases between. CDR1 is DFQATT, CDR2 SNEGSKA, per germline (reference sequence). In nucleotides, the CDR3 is TGCAGTGCTAGGGGACGGGGGTTTGATGAGCAGTTCTTC. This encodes CSARGRGFDEQFF.

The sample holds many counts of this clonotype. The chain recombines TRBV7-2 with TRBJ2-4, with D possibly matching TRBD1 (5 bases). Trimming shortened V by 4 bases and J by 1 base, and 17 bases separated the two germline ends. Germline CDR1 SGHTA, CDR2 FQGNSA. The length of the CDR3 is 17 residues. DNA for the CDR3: TGTGCCAGCAGCTCACCGACAGATGTGAGGGCCAAAAACATTCAGTACTTC. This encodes CASSSPTDVRAKNIQYF.

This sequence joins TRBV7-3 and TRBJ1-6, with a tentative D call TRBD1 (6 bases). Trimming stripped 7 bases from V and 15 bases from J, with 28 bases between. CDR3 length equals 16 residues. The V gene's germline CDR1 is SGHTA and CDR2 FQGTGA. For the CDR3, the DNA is TGTGCCAGCACCCTGGACGGCCGGGACAATAATTCGTTCCTCCACTTT. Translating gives CASTLDGRDNNSFLHF.

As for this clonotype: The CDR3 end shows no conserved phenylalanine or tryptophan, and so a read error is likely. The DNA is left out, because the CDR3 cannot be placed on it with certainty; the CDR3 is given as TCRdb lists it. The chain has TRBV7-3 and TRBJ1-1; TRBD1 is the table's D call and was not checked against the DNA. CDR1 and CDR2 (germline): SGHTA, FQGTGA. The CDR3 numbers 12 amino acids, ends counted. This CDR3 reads CASSEARGSAFS.

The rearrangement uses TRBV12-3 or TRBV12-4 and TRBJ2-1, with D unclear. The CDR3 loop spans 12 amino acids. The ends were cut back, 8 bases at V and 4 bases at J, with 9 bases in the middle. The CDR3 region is CASHFGYNEQFF. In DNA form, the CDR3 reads TGTGCCAGCCATTTCGGGTACAATGAGCAGTTCTTC.

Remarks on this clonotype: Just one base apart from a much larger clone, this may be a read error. The CDR3 DNA sequence: TGTGCCAGCAGCCTCGCCGACCGAGGGGCGTATGGCTACACCTTC. Translating it yields CASSLADRGAYGYTF. This rearrangement joins TRBV7-2 to TRBJ1-2, with a weak D call TRBD1 (5 bases). Between the trimmed V and J ends, which lost 5 bases and 5 bases, there was a span of 18 bases. The CDR3 is 15 residues long. Germline assignment: CDR1 SGHTA and CDR2 FQGNSA.

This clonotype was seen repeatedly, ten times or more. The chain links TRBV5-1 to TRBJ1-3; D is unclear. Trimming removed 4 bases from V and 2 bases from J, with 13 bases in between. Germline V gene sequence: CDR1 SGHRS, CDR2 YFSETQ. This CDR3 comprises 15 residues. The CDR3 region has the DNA TGCGCCAGCAGCCTGAATGCGGCGGCTGGAAACACCATATATTTT. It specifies CASSLNAAAGNTIYF.

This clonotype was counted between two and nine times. CDR3 region: CSSRSASTDTQYF. The CDR3 coding sequence is TGCAGCTCACGCTCAGCTAGCACAGATACGCAGTATTTT. This rearrangement joins TRBV29-1 to TRBJ2-3; D is undetermined. This CDR3 contains 13 residues. CDR1 is SQVTM and CDR2 is ANQGSEA in the germline V gene. The V gene lost 8 bases and the J gene lost 0 bases, with 12 bases spanning the gap.

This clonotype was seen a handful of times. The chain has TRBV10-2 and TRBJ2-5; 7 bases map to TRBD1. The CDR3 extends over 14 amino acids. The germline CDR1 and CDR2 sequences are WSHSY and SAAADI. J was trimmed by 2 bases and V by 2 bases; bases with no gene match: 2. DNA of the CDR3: TGCGCCAGCAGTGAGCAGGGGGTGCAAGAGACCCAGTACTTC. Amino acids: CASSEQGVQETQYF.

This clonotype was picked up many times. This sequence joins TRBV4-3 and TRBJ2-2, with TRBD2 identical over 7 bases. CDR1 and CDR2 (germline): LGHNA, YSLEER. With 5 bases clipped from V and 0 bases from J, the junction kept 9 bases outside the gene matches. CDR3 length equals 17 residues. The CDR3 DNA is TGCGCCAGCAGCAACCACTCCGGGACTACGAACACCGGGGAGCTGTTTTTT. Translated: CASSNHSGTTNTGELFF.

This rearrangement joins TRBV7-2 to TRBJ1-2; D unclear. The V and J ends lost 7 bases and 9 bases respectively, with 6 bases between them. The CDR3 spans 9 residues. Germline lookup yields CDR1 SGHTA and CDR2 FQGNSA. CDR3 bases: TGTGCCAGCAACCCCCGCTACACCTTC. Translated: CASNPRYTF.

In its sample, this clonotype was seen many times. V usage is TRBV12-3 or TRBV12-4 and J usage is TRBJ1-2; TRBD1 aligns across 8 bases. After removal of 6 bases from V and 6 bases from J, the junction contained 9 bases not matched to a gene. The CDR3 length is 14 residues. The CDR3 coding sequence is TGTGCCAGCAGCCGCTCGACAGGGGAGGATGGCTACACCTTC. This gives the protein CASSRSTGEDGYTF.

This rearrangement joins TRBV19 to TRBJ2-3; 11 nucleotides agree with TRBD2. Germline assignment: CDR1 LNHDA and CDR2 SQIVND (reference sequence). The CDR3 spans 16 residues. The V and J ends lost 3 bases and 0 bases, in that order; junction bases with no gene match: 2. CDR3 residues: CASSMASGRSTDTQYF. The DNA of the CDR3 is TGTGCCAGTAGTATGGCTAGCGGGAGGAGCACAGATACGCAGTATTTT.

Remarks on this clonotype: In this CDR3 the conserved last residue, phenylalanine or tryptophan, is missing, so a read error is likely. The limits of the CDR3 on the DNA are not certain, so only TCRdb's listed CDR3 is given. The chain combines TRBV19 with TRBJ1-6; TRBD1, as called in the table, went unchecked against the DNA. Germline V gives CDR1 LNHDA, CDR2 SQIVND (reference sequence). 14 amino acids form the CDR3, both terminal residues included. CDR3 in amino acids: CASTGQPFQPQHYG.

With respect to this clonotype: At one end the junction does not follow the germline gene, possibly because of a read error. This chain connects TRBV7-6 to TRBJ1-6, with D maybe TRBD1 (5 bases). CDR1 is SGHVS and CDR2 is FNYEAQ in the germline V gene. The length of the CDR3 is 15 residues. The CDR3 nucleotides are TGTGCTAGCAGCTTCCAGGGAGGTACGCAGTATTTTCTCCACTTT. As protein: CASSFQGGTQYFLHF.

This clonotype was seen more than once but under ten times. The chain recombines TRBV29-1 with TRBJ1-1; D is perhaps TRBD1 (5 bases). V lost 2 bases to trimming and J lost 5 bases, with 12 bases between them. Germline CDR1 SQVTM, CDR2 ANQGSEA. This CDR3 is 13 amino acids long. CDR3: CSVESGRGTEAFF. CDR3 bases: TGCAGCGTTGAATCAGGGCGCGGGACTGAAGCTTTCTTT.

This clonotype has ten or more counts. The CDR3 loop is CASSRGTARSSGANVLTF. The CDR3 nucleotides read TGTGCCAGCAGCCGAGGGACAGCGAGAAGCTCTGGGGCCAACGTCCTGACTTTC. The chain recombines TRBV2 with TRBJ2-6, with 7 positions matching TRBD1. This CDR3 has 18 residues. V lost 6 bases and J lost 0; bases outside the gene matches: 11. The germline CDR1 and CDR2 sequences are SNHLY and FYNNEI.

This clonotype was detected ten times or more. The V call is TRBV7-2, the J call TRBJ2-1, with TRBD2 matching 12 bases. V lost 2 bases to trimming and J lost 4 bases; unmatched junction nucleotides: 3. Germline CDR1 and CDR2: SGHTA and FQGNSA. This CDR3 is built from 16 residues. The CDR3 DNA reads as TGTGCCAGCAGCTTACCCGGGACTAGCGGGTACAATGAGCAGTTCTTC. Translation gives CASSLPGTSGYNEQFF. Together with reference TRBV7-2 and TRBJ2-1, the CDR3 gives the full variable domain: GAGVSQSPSNKVTEKGKDVELRCDPISGHTALYWYRQSLGQGLEFLIYFQGNSAPDKSGLPSDRFSAERTGGSVSTLTIQRTQQEDSAVYLCASSLPGTSGYNEQFFGPGTRLTVL.

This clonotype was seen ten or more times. The CDR3 DNA is TGTGCCAGCACCATACGGCCGGAATTGAAGGGCGGCACAGATACGCAGTATTTT. It specifies CASTIRPELKGGTDTQYF. The chain uses TRBV6-2 or TRBV6-3 and TRBJ2-3, with no clear D. The germline V gene encodes CDR1 MNHEY and CDR2 SVGEGT. This CDR3 comprises 18 residues. Trimming pared 7 bases from V and 1 base from J, leaving 24 bases between.

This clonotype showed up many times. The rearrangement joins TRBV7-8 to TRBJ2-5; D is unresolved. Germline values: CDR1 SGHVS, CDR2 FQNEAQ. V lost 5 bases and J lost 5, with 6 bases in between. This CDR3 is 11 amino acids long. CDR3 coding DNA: TGTGCCAGCAGCCCGCGCGAGACCCAGTACTTC. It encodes CASSPRETQYF.

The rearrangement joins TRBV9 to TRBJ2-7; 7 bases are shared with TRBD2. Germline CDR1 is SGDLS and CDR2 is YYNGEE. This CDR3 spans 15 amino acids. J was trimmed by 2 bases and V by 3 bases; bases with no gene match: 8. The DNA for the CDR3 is TGTGCCAGCAGCGCAAAGGGAGGGCCTACCTACGAGCAGTACTTC. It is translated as CASSAKGGPTYEQYF.

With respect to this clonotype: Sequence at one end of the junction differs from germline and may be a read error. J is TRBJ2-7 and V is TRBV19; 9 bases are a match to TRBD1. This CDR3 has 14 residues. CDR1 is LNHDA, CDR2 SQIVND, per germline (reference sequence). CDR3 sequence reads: CVSSTPGQGYEQYF. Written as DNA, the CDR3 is TGTGTCAGTAGTACCCCGGGACAGGGCTACGAGCAGTACTTC. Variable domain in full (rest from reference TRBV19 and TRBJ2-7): DGGITQSPKYLFRKEGQNVTLSCEQNLNHDAMYWYRQDPGQGLRLIYYSQIVNDFQKGDIAEGYSVSREKKESFPLTVTSAQKNPTAFYLCVSSTPGQGYEQYFGPGTRLTVT.